This T cell receptor beta chain was documented in a study of blood T cell repertoires in COVID-19. About the study: COVID-19 samples from acute and convalescent phases originated in the United States, Italy and Spain. From T cells, B-cell-depleted T cells, or PBMCs came the material, which was cDNA or gDNA.

This clone was seen just once. In the source study's methods: Amplifying reference gene primers gave estimates of nucleated cell counts. Assay used: immunoSEQ multiplex PCR; TCRdb lists only in-frame clones, some missing. The V and J calls and clone size come from that table; D and trimming were worked out from the DNA. This table has hundreds of thousands of clones, around 89% appearing once. Germline CDR1 is SGDLS and CDR2 is YYNGEE. Trimming shortened V by 3 bases and J by 6 bases, and 19 bases separated the two germline ends. The CDR3 is 15 residues long. Input material: peripheral blood. The sequence derives from a woman aged 18-30 years with acute or convalescent COVID-19. The rearrangement joins TRBV9 to TRBJ2-7; D is perhaps TRBD1 (6 bases). In DNA, the CDR3 is TGTGCCAGCAGCGCCGGACTCCAGGGGTGGGGCGAGCAGTACTTC. Its translation is CASSAGLQGWGEQYF.